These 7 T cell receptor beta chains originate from one sample sequenced in a study of blood T cell repertoires in COVID-19. The repertoire was sequenced with immunoSEQ multiplex PCR; TCRdb's copy has only in-frame clones and lacks some. The sample carries approximately 270,000 clones, 91% recorded once. The specimen was PBMCs or T cells enriched from blood (not recorded which). The receptors stem from a human donor in a cohort exposed to, infected with or recovered from COVID-19 (not recorded which). The donor label of this sample is uncertain.

This clone was recorded only once. The rearrangement links TRBV11-2 to TRBJ1-3; perhaps TRBD1 as D (5 bases). The V gene's germline CDR1 is SGHAT and CDR2 FQNNGV. The CDR3 extends over 15 amino acids. Trimming shortened V by 5 bases and J by 0 bases, and 11 bases separated the two germline ends. The CDR3 sequence: CASSTRQSSGNTIYF. As DNA, the CDR3 is TGTGCCAGCAGCACCCGACAGAGCTCTGGAAACACCATATATTTT.

CDR3 in DNA: TGCGCCAGCAGCCATACCTCGACAGGGGCTGGAAACACCATATATTTT. The encoded protein is CASSHTSTGAGNTIYF. The chain recombines TRBV4-1 with TRBJ1-3; 8 nucleotides agree with TRBD1. Germline CDR1 and CDR2: MGHRA and YSYEKL. CDR3 length: 16 amino acids. V was clipped by 3 bases and J by 2 bases; unmatched bases: 6.

Comments on this clone: At one boundary the junction diverges from the germline segment, which might be a read error. J is TRBJ1-2 and V is TRBV24-1; tentative D call: TRBD1 (6 bases). The CDR3 has 12 residues. From germline, CDR1 is KGHDR and CDR2 SFDVKD. In DNA, the CDR3 is TGTGCCACCAGTGATCCCACAGGGCGGAATTACTTC. It is translated as CATSDPTGRNYF.

The chain couples TRBV7-2 to TRBJ2-2, with D maybe TRBD2 (6 bases). CDR1 is SGHTA and CDR2 is FQGNSA in the germline V gene. The CDR3 covers 15 residues. Trimming took off 1 base at V and 6 bases at J, with 12 bases between the two ends. The CDR3 is CASSLGIGGAGELFF. CDR3 DNA: TGTGCCAGCAGCTTAGGCATCGGAGGGGCCGGGGAGCTGTTTTTT.

This clone was seen repeatedly, ten times or more. The chain combines TRBV7-9 with TRBJ1-6, with D uncertain. This CDR3 spans 16 amino acids. Trimming stripped 5 bases from V and 4 bases from J, with 15 bases between. Germline CDR1 and CDR2: SEHNR and FQNEAQ (reference sequence). CDR3: CASSPSPVAYNSPLHF. The CDR3 DNA reads TGTGCCAGCAGCCCGTCCCCAGTCGCTTATAATTCACCCCTCCACTTT.

This clone was seen just once. V gene TRBV6-5 combines with J gene TRBJ1-6; no reliable D call. V was cut by 8 bases and J by 8 bases, with 16 bases left in between. This CDR3 has 14 residues. Per germline, CDR1 MNHEY and CDR2 SVGAGI. CDR3 residues: CASSKEGGDSPLHF. The CDR3 coding sequence is TGTGCCAGCTCCAAGGAGGGTGGGGATTCACCCCTCCACTTT.

V usage is TRBV14 and J usage is TRBJ1-2, with 7 bases identical to TRBD1. The ends lost 4 bases at V and 7 bases at J; junction bases unmatched: 6. The CDR3 has 13 residues. Germline V gives CDR1 SGHDN, CDR2 FVKESK. CDR3 sequence (DNA): TGTGCCAGCAGCCGGGACAGCCACGGTGGCTACACCTTC. Protein sequence: CASSRDSHGGYTF.